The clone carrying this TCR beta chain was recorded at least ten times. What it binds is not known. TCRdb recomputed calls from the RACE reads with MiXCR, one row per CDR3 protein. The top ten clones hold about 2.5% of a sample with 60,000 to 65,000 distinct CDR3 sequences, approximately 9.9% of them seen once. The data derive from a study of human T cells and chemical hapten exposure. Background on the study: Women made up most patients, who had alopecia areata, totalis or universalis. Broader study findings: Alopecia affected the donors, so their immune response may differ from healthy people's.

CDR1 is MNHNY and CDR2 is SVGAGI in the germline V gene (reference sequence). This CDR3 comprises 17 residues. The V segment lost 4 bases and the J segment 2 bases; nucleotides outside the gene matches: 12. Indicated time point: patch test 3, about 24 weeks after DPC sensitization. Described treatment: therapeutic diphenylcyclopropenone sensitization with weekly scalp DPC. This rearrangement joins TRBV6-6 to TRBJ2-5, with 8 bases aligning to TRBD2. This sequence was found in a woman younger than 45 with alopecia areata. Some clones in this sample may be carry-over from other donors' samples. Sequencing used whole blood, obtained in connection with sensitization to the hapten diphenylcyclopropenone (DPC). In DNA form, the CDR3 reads TGTGCCAGCAGTTCGCTTGGATTGACGGGAGGGCAAGAGACCCAGTACTTC. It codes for CASSSLGLTGGQETQYF.